The sequence of this T cell receptor beta chain was determined in a study of T cell responses to AZD1222 COVID-19 vaccine. This table comes from immunoSEQ multiplex PCR, and its TCRdb copy is limited to in-frame clones, with some not included. This table has a few hundred thousand clones, more than 85% appearing once. Per the germline V gene, CDR1 is ENHRY and CDR2 is SYGVKD. The CDR3 consists of 11 residues. Trimming took off 10 bases at V and 7 bases at J, with 10 bases between the two ends. This chain uses TRBV10-3 with TRBJ2-2, with D hard to call. The clonotype originates from an adult in good health. The material was peripheral blood, obtained on day 0 of AZD1222 vaccination. CDR3 DNA: TGTGCCAGCGGATGGGTCGGGGAGCTGTTTTTT. Amino acid sequence: CASGWVGELFF.